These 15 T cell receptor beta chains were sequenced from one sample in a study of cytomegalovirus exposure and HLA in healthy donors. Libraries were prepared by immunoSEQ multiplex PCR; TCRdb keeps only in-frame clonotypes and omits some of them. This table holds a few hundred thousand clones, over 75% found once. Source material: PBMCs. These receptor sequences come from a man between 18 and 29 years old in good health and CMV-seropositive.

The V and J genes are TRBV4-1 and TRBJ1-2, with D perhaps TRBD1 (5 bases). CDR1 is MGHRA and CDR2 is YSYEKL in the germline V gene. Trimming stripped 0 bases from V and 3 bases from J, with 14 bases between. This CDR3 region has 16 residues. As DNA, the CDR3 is TGCGCCAGCAGCCAAGATTGGATGCCAGGGCACTATGGCTACACCTTC. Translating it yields CASSQDWMPGHYGYTF.

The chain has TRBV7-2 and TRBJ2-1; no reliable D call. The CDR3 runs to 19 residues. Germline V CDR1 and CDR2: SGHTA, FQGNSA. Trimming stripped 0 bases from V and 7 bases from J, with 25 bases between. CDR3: CASSLAISRLGTLGNEQFF. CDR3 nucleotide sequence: TGTGCCAGCAGCTTAGCCATAAGCCGCCTGGGAACCCTAGGGAATGAGCAGTTCTTC.

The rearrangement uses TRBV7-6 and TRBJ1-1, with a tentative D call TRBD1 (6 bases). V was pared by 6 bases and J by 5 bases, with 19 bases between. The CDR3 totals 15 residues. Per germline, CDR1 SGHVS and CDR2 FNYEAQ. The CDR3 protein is CASSPSGRGETEAFF. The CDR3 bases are TGTGCCAGCAGTCCCAGTGGCAGGGGCGAAACTGAAGCTTTCTTT.

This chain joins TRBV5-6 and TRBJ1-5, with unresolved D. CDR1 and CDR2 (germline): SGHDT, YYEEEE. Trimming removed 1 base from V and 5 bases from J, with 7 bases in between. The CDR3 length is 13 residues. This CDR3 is CASSLRRDQPQHF. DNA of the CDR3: TGTGCCAGCAGCTTGCGGCGGGATCAGCCCCAGCATTTT.

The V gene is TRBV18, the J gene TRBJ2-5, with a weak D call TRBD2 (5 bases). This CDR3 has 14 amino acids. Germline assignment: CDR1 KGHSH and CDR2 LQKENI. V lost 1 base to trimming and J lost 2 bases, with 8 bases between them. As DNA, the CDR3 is TGTGCCAGCTCACCACAGGACTCACAAGAGACCCAGTACTTC. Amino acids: CASSPQDSQETQYF.

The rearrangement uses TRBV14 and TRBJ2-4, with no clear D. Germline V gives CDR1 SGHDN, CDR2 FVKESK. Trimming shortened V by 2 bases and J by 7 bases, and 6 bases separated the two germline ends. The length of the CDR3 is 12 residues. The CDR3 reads CASSQSFNIQYF. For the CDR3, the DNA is TGTGCCAGCAGCCAAAGTTTTAACATTCAGTACTTC.

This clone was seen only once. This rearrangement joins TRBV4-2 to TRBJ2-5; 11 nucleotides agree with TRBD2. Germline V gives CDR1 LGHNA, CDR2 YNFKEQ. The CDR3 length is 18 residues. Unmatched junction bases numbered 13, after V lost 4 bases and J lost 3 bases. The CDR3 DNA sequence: TGTGCCAGCAGCCCCCTGACTAGCGGGGATTGGACTGAAGAGACCCAGTACTTC. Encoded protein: CASSPLTSGDWTEETQYF.

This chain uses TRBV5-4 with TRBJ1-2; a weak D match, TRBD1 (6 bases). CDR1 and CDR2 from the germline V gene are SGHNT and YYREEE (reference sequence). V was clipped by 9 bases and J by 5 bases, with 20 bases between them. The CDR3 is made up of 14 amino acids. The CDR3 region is CATRDTGPLYGYTF. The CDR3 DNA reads TGTGCCACCCGGGACACAGGTCCCCTTTATGGCTACACCTTC. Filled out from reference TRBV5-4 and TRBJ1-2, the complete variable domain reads ETGVTQSPTHLIKTRGQQVTLRCSSQSGHNTVSWYQQALGQGPQFIFQYYREEENGRGNFPPRFSGLQFPNYSSELNVNALELDDSALYLCATRDTGPLYGYTFGSGTRLTVV.

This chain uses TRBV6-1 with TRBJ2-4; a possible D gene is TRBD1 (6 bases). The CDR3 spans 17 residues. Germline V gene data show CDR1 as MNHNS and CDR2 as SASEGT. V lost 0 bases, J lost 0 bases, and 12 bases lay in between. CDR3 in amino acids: CASSEARTGKAKNIQYF. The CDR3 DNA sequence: TGTGCCAGCAGTGAAGCAAGAACAGGGAAAGCCAAAAACATTCAGTACTTC.

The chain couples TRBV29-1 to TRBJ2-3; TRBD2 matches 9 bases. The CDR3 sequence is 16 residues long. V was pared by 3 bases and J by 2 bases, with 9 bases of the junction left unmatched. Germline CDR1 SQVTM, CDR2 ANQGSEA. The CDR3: CSVESWREGPTDTQYF. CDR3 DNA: TGCAGCGTTGAGTCTTGGCGGGAGGGTCCCACAGATACGCAGTATTTT.

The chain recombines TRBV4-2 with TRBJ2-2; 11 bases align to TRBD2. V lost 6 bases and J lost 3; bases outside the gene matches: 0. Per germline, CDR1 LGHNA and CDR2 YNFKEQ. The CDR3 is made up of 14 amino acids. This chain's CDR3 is CASRGLADTGELFF. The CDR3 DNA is TGTGCCAGCAGGGGACTAGCGGACACCGGGGAGCTGTTTTTT.

The CDR3 nucleotides are TGCGCCAGACCTAAACAGGCGATCGGGACTAGCGGGAGTTACGAGCAGTACTTC. Protein product: CARPKQAIGTSGSYEQYF. J is TRBJ2-7 and V is TRBV23-1; TRBD2 matches 14 bases. TRBV23-1 is noted as an ORF with a role that remains uncertain. J was trimmed by 4 bases and V by 9 bases; bases with no gene match: 17. The CDR3 totals 18 residues.

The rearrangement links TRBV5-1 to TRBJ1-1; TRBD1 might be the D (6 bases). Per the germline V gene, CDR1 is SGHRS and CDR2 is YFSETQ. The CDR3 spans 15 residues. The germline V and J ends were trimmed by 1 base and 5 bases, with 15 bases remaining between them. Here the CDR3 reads CASSLRGAGGTEAFF. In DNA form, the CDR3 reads TGCGCCAGCAGCTTGAGGGGGGCGGGAGGAACTGAAGCTTTCTTT.

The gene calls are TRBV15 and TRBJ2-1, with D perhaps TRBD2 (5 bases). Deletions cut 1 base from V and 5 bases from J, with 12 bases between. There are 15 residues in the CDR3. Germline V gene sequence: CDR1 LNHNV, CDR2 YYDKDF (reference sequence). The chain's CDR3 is CATSRVPAANNEQFF. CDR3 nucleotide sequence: TGTGCCACCAGCAGAGTGCCAGCGGCGAACAATGAGCAGTTCTTC.

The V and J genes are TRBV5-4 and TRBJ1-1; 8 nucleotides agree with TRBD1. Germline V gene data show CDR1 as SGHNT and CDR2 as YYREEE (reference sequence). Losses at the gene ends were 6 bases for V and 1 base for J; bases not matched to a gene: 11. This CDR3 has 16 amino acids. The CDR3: CASTSPSGQGNTEAFF. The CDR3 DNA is TGTGCCAGCACCTCCCCGTCTGGACAGGGGAACACTGAAGCTTTCTTT.